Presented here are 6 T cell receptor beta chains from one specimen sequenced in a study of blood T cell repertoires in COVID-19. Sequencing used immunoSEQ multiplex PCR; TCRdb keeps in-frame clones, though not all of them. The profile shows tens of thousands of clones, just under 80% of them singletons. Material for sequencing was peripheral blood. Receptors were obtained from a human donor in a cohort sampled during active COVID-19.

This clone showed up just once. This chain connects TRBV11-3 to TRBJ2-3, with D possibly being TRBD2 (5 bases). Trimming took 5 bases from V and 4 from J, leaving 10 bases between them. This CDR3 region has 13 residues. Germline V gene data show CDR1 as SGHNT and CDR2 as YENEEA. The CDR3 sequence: CASSPGESDTQYF. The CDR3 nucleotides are TGTGCCAGCAGCCCCGGGGAGTCAGATACGCAGTATTTT.

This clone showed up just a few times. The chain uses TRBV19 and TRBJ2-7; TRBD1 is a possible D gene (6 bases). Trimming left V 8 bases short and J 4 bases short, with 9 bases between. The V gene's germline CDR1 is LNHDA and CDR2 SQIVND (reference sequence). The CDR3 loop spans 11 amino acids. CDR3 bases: TGTGCCAGTGCGACAGGTTACGAGCAGTACTTC. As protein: CASATGYEQYF. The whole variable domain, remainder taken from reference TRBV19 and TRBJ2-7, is DGGITQSPKYLFRKEGQNVTLSCEQNLNHDAMYWYRQDPGQGLRLIYYSQIVNDFQKGDIAEGYSVSREKKESFPLTVTSAQKNPTAFYLCASATGYEQYFGPGTRLTVT.

The CDR3 nucleotides are TGTGCCAGCAGCGCGACAGGGAATGAGTACAATGAGCAGTTCTTC. Protein product: CASSATGNEYNEQFF. This chain connects TRBV5-4 to TRBJ2-1; 7 nucleotides agree with TRBD1. This CDR3 contains 15 residues. The junction had 8 bases not matched to a gene; V was cut back by 4 bases and J by 4 bases. Germline CDR1 SGHNT, CDR2 YYREEE (reference sequence).

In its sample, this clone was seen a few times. The CDR3 bases are TGTGCCAGCAGCTTAGCCGACAGGGGGGTGGGTCAGCCCCAGCATTTT. Translated: CASSLADRGVGQPQHF. The chain combines TRBV7-8 with TRBJ1-5, with TRBD1 matching 9 bases. This CDR3 region has 16 residues. V lost 0 bases to trimming and J lost 6 bases; unmatched junction nucleotides: 6. Germline V gene sequence: CDR1 SGHVS, CDR2 FQNEAQ.

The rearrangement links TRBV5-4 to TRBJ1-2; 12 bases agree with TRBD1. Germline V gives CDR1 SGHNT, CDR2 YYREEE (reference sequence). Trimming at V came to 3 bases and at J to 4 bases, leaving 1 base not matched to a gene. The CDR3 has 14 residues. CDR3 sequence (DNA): TGTGCCAGCAGCTGGGACAGGGGGCTCTATGGCTACACCTTC. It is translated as CASSWDRGLYGYTF. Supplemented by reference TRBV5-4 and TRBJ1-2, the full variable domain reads ETGVTQSPTHLIKTRGQQVTLRCSSQSGHNTVSWYQQALGQGPQFIFQYYREEENGRGNFPPRFSGLQFPNYSSELNVNALELDDSALYLCASSWDRGLYGYTFGSGTRLTVV.

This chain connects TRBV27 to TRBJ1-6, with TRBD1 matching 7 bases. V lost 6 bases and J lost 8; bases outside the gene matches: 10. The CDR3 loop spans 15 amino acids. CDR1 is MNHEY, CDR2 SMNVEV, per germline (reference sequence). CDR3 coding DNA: TGTGCCAGCAGCTCGCGTAGGGGGCTAGATTCACCCCTCCACTTT. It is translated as CASSSRRGLDSPLHF.